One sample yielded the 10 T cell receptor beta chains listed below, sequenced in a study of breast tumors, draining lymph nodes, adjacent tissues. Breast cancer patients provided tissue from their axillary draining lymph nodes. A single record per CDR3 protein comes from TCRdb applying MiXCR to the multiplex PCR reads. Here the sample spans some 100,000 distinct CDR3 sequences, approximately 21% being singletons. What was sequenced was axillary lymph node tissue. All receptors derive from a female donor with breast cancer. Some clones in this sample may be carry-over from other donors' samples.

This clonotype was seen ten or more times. CDR3 DNA sequence: TGCAGCGTTCGGCAGGGGGAGTTTGACACCTTC. Amino acid sequence: CSVRQGEFDTF. The chain combines TRBV29-1 with TRBJ1-2, with 7 bases aligning to TRBD1. Germline lookup yields CDR1 SQVTM and CDR2 ANQGSEA. The CDR3 length is 11 residues. V was pared by 5 bases and J by 12 bases, with 9 bases of the junction left unmatched.

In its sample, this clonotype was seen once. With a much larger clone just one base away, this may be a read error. The CDR3 sequence is CAGSKMTGNQPQHF. Here the CDR3 DNA reads TGTGCCGGCAGTAAGATGACTGGCAATCAGCCCCAGCATTTT. The chain has TRBV6-6 and TRBJ1-5; D gene ambiguous. The CDR3 is 14 amino acids. CDR1 is MNHNY and CDR2 is SVGAGI in the germline V gene (reference sequence).

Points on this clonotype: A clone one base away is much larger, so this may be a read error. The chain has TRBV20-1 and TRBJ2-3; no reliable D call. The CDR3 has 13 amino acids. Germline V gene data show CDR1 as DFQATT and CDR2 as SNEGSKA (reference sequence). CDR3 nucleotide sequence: TGCGGTGCTAGAGAAGGGTACACAGATACGCAGTATTTT. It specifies CGAREGYTDTQYF.

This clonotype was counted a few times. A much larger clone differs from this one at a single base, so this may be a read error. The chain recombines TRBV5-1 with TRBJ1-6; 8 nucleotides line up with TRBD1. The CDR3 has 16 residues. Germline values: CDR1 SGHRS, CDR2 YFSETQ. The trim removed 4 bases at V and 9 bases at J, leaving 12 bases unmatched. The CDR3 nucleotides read TGCGCCAGCAGCCCCGCGGGGACAGGACGATTTTCACCCCTCCACTTT. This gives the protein CASSPAGTGRFSPLHF.

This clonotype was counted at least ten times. The CDR3 loop reads CASSPSQETQYF. CDR3 bases: TGTGCCAGCAGCCCAAGCCAAGAGACCCAGTACTTC. The chain links TRBV7-2 to TRBJ2-5; no definite D call. The germline V gene encodes CDR1 SGHTA and CDR2 FQGNSA. Trimming cost V 5 bases and J 1 base, with 5 bases left between them. CDR3 size: 12 residues.

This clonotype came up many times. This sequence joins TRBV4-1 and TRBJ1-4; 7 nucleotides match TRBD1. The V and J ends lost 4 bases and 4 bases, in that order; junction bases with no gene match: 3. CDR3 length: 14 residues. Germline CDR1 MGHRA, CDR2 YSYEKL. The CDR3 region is CASSRQGYNEKLFF. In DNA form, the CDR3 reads TGCGCCAGCAGCCGACAGGGATATAATGAAAAACTGTTTTTT.

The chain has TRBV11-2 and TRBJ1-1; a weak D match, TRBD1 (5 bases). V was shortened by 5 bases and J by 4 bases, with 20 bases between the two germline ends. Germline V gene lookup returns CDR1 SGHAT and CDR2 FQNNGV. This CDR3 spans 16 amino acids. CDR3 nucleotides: TGTGCCAGCAGCAAAGCCGCGGGGGGAGTCGGCACTGAAGCTTTCTTT. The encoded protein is CASSKAAGGVGTEAFF.

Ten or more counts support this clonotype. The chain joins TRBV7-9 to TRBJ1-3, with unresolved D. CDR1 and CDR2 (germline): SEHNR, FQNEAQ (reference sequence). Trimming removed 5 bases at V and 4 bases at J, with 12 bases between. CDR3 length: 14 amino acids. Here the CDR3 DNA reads TGTGCCAGCAGCACTAGGGAGTTCGGAAACACCATATATTTT. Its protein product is CASSTREFGNTIYF.

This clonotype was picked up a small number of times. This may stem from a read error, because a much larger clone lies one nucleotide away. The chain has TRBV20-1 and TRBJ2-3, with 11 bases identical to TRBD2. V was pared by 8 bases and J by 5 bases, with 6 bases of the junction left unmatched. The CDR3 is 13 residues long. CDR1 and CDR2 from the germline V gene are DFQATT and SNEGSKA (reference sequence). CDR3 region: CSTKLAGGDTQYF. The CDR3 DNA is TGCAGTACTAAGCTAGCGGGAGGAGATACGCAGTATTTT.

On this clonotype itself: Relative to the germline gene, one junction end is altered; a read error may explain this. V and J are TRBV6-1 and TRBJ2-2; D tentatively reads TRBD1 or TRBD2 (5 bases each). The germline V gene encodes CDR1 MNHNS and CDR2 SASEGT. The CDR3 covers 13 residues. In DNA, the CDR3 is TGTACCAGCAGTGATGGGGGCACCGGGGAGCTGTTTTTT. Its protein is CTSSDGGTGELFF.